The rows below give T cell receptor beta chains drawn from one sample of a study of blood T cell repertoires in COVID-19. Sequencing used immunoSEQ multiplex PCR; TCRdb keeps in-frame clones, though not all of them. This sample yields about 110,000 clones, of which 89% are seen a single time; 4.5% to 6% belongs to the top ten. Material: peripheral blood. The receptor source for this set is a man aged 35 to 55 with active or convalescent COVID-19. Each CDR3 is given with its conserved first and last residue. D genes are given only for firm matches. Size tells how often a clone was seen (once, few, many) or the class of an expanded clone, and some rows leave it out.

D,J,size,length,V,CDR3,DNA
TRBD2,TRBJ2-1,once,15,TRBV30,CACSGRGSSYNEQFF,TGTGCCTGCAGCGGGAGGGGAAGCTCCTACAATGAGCAGTTCTTC
-,TRBJ2-1,few,14,TRBV7-3,CASSPTINRFEQFF,TGTGCCAGCAGCCCCACCATTAACAGATTTGAGCAGTTCTTC
-,TRBJ2-4,once,12,TRBV19,CASRDTSLIQYF,TGTGCCAGTAGGGACACCTCGCTCATTCAGTACTTC
TRBD1,TRBJ1-5,-,14,TRBV30,CAWSVGTGWQPQHF,TGTGCCTGGAGTGTTGGGACAGGGTGGCAGCCCCAGCATTTT
-,TRBJ1-4,-,14,TRBV10-1,CASGYSATNEKLFF,TGCGCCAGCGGATACAGTGCAACTAATGAAAAACTGTTTTTT
TRBD2,TRBJ2-3,-,17,TRBV7-3,CASSLSAGGGGTDTQYF,TGTGCCAGCAGCTTAAGTGCGGGCGGGGGTGGTACAGATACGCAGTATTTT
TRBD2,TRBJ2-2,-,15,TRBV27,CASFHGTSGTGELFF,TGTGCCAGTTTTCACGGGACTAGTGGCACCGGGGAGCTGTTTTTT
-,TRBJ1-4,-,14,TRBV27,CASSFVGTNEKLFF,TGTGCCAGCAGTTTTGTCGGAACTAATGAAAAACTGTTTTTT
TRBD2,TRBJ2-3,-,14,TRBV18,CASSQAGVEDTQYF,TGTGCCAGCTCGCAGGCGGGAGTGGAGGATACGCAGTATTTT
TRBD1,TRBJ1-5,-,12,TRBV7-9,CASSSGGQPQHF,TGTGCCAGCAGCTCAGGGGGTCAGCCCCAGCATTTT
TRBD1,TRBJ1-3,-,16,TRBV28,CASSTLGTGGRNTIYF,TGTGCCAGCAGTACACTGGGGACAGGGGGCAGAAACACCATATATTTT
-,TRBJ1-1,-,15,TRBV28,CASSLPGNLNTEAFF,TGTGCCAGCAGCTTACCGGGAAATCTGAACACTGAAGCTTTCTTT
-,TRBJ1-1,-,13,TRBV9,CASSSEPGGEAFF,TGTGCCAGCAGCTCCGAGCCCGGGGGTGAAGCTTTCTTT
TRBD2,TRBJ2-3,-,15,TRBV6-2/TRBV6-3,CASSLAGGNSDTQYF,TGTGCCAGCAGCCTAGCGGGAGGAAATTCAGATACGCAGTATTTT
-,TRBJ1-4,-,15,TRBV11-3,CASSSLGVRCEKLFF,TGTGCCAGCAGCTCCCTCGGGGTGCGGTGTGAAAAACTGTTTTTT
-,TRBJ1-4,-,18,TRBV28,CASSWRSSGGDEDEKLFF,TGTGCCAGCAGTTGGAGGAGTTCGGGGGGCGATGAAGATGAAAAACTGTTTTTT
TRBD1,TRBJ2-1,-,13,TRBV3-1/TRBV3-2,CASSPGQGSEQFF,TGTGCCAGCAGCCCAGGACAGGGGAGTGAGCAGTTCTTC
TRBD1,TRBJ1-2,once,14,TRBV7-2,CASSGPGQGPGYTF,TGTGCCAGCAGCGGCCCGGGACAGGGCCCTGGCTACACCTTC
TRBD2,TRBJ2-1,-,16,TRBV27,CASSSWQRERENEQFF,TGTGCCAGCAGTTCTTGGCAGCGGGAGAGAGAAAATGAGCAGTTCTTC
TRBD1,TRBJ1-5,-,16,TRBV19,CASSIIVGQGRQPQHF,TGTGCCAGTAGTATCATTGTGGGACAGGGAAGACAGCCCCAGCATTTT
TRBD1,TRBJ2-7,-,20,TRBV14,CASSQDGTGDWFKLLHEQYF,TGTGCCAGCAGCCAAGATGGCACAGGGGATTGGTTTAAACTCCTCCACGAGCAGTACTTC
TRBD2,TRBJ2-1,-,15,TRBV7-3,CASSSGLAGYNEQFF,TGTGCCAGCAGCTCAGGACTAGCGGGATACAATGAGCAGTTCTTC
TRBD2,TRBJ2-3,-,15,TRBV29-1,CSVSPRGLAGDTQYF,TGCAGCGTTTCCCCTCGGGGACTAGCGGGAGATACGCAGTATTTT
TRBD1,TRBJ1-2,-,14,TRBV19,CASSTSWDRLGYTF,TGTGCCAGTAGTACCTCCTGGGACAGGCTTGGCTACACCTTC
-,TRBJ2-2,-,15,TRBV7-9,CASRSGAESTGELFF,TGTGCCAGCAGAAGTGGAGCGGAATCCACCGGGGAGCTGTTTTTT
TRBD2,TRBJ2-1,-,17,TRBV28,CASSSHWGVGSGDEQFF,TGTGCCAGCAGTTCCCACTGGGGGGTGGGGAGCGGGGATGAGCAGTTCTTC
-,TRBJ2-5,-,15,TRBV7-2,CASSSPTEPQETQYF,TGTGCCAGCAGCTCTCCCACTGAACCCCAAGAGACCCAGTACTTC
TRBD2,TRBJ2-1,-,18,TRBV5-6,CASSLLLAGGSSYNEQFF,TGTGCCAGCAGCTTATTATTAGCGGGAGGGAGCTCCTACAATGAGCAGTTCTTC
-,TRBJ2-2,-,15,TRBV5-1,CASSFAGLNTGELFF,TGCGCCAGCAGCTTCGCCGGGTTAAACACCGGGGAGCTGTTTTTT
TRBD2,TRBJ2-2,-,16,TRBV6-2/TRBV6-3,CASSYVASGSVGELFF,TGTGCCAGCAGTTACGTTGCTAGCGGGAGTGTCGGGGAGCTGTTTTTT
TRBD1,TRBJ2-7,-,15,TRBV6-2/TRBV6-3,CASSYGTGRNYEQYF,TGTGCCAGCAGTTACGGGACAGGTCGAAATTACGAGCAGTACTTC
-,TRBJ2-7,-,16,TRBV15,CATSRGGTGASYEQYF,TGTGCCACCAGCAGGGGAGGGACAGGAGCCTCCTACGAGCAGTACTTC
-,TRBJ2-6,once,16,TRBV18,CASSPAGSSGANVLTF,TGTGCCAGCTCACCGGCGGGAAGCTCTGGGGCCAACGTCCTGACTTTC
-,TRBJ1-2,-,13,TRBV30,CAWEQGNNYGYTF,TGTGCCTGGGAACAGGGTAATAACTATGGCTACACCTTC
TRBD1,TRBJ1-2,-,15,TRBV19,CASSIKGRGNYGYTF,TGTGCCAGTAGTATTAAAGGCAGGGGGAACTATGGCTACACCTTC
-,TRBJ2-1,once,14,TRBV27,CASSTWDKHNEQFF,TGTGCCAGCAGCACGTGGGACAAACACAATGAGCAGTTCTTC
-,TRBJ1-1,-,14,TRBV11-1,CASSFAPVRGEAFF,TGTGCCAGCAGCTTCGCCCCAGTCCGCGGTGAAGCTTTCTTT
TRBD1,TRBJ1-5,-,16,TRBV28,CASSLERQGKGQPQHF,TGTGCCAGCAGTTTAGAAAGACAGGGAAAGGGTCAGCCCCAGCATTTT
-,TRBJ2-3,-,12,TRBV10-3,CAISEWGDTQYF,TGTGCCATCAGTGAGTGGGGCGATACGCAGTATTTT
TRBD1,TRBJ2-7,once,14,TRBV28,CASRPTGDPYEQYF,TGTGCCAGCAGACCGACAGGGGACCCCTACGAGCAGTACTTC
TRBD2,TRBJ2-3,-,14,TRBV28,CATLAGGGTDTQYF,TGTGCCACTTTGGCTGGGGGGGGCACAGATACGCAGTATTTT
TRBD1,TRBJ1-5,-,13,TRBV18,CASSQDRAQPQHF,TGTGCCAGCTCACAAGACAGGGCTCAGCCCCAGCATTTT
-,TRBJ2-2,-,13,TRBV3-1/TRBV3-2,CATFGGNTGELFF,TGTGCCACCTTCGGGGGTAACACCGGGGAGCTGTTTTTT
-,TRBJ2-7,few,16,TRBV6-5,CASSSHRLGDRYEQYF,TGTGCCAGCAGTTCCCACCGCCTCGGGGATCGGTACGAGCAGTACTTC
-,TRBJ1-4,-,13,TRBV5-7,CASSWRPPEKLFF,TGTGCCAGCAGCTGGAGGCCCCCAGAAAAACTGTTTTTT
-,TRBJ2-2,-,16,TRBV7-9,CASSLVGSGAAGELFF,TGTGCCAGCAGCTTAGTCGGGTCAGGGGCAGCCGGGGAGCTGTTTTTT
-,TRBJ1-1,-,16,TRBV6-2/TRBV6-3,CASSYRGVHMNTEAFF,TGTGCCAGCAGTTATCGCGGGGTACACATGAACACTGAAGCTTTCTTT
-,TRBJ1-2,-,14,TRBV6-4,CASSPGGTNYGYTF,TGTGCCAGCAGCCCGGGGGGGACCAACTATGGCTACACCTTC
TRBD2,TRBJ2-5,once,13,TRBV28,CASTQGGGETQYF,TGTGCCAGCACCCAGGGCGGGGGGGAGACCCAGTACTTC
TRBD1,TRBJ2-2,-,17,TRBV7-9,CASKTTSLGQGTGELFF,TGTGCCAGCAAAACTACTTCCTTAGGACAGGGGACCGGGGAGCTGTTTTTT
-,TRBJ1-4,-,11,TRBV7-9,CASSWAEKLFF,TGTGCCAGCAGCTGGGCTGAAAAACTGTTTTTT
TRBD1,TRBJ2-3,once,15,TRBV5-1,CASSMDRPSTDTQYF,TGCGCCAGCAGCATGGACAGGCCGAGCACAGATACGCAGTATTTT
-,TRBJ1-4,-,14,TRBV6-6,CASSPLIGNEKLFF,TGTGCCAGCAGTCCTCTCATCGGGAATGAAAAACTGTTTTTT
TRBD1,TRBJ1-1,-,17,TRBV6-2/TRBV6-3,CASSYGTDRVVNTEAFF,TGTGCCAGCAGTTACGGTACTGACAGGGTGGTTAACACTGAAGCTTTCTTT
-,TRBJ2-1,-,15,TRBV5-4,CASSLEATVYNEQFF,TGTGCCAGCAGCTTGGAGGCTACAGTCTACAATGAGCAGTTCTTC